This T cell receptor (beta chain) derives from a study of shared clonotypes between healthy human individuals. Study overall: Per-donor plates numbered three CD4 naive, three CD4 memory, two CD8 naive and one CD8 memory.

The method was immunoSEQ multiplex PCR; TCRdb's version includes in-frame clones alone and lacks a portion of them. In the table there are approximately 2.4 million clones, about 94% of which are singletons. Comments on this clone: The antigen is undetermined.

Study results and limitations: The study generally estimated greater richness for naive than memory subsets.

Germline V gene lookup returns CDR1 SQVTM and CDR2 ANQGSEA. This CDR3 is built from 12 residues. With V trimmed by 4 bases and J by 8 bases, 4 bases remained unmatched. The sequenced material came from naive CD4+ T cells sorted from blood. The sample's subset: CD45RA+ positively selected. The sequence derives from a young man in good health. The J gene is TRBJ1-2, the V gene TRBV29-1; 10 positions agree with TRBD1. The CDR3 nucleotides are TGCAGCGTTGGACAGGGGGCGGACGGCTACACCTTC. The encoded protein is CSVGQGADGYTF.